This entry lists 11 T cell receptor beta chains sequenced from one sample in a study of T cell responses to AZD1222 COVID-19 vaccine. The table came from immunoSEQ multiplex PCR; TCRdb's copy has only in-frame clones and leaves some out. The table has approximately 150,000 clones, about 92% seen once. Here the sequenced sample was peripheral blood, taken on day 0 of AZD1222 vaccination. The source is an adult in good health.

This sequence joins TRBV7-9 and TRBJ1-6; D remains ambiguous. The CDR3 is 15 amino acids. V lost 5 bases, J lost 7 bases, and 15 bases lay in between. The germline V gene has CDR1 SEHNR and CDR2 FQNEAQ (reference sequence). CDR3 sequence reads: CASSPGVYGNSPLHF. As DNA, the CDR3 is TGTGCCAGCAGCCCCGGGGTCTATGGAAATTCACCCCTCCACTTT.

The V call is TRBV5-1, the J call TRBJ2-5; D uncertain. V lost 6 bases, J lost 4 bases, and 7 bases lay in between. Germline V lookup: CDR1 SGHRS, CDR2 YFSETQ. This CDR3 is built from 11 residues. CDR3 protein: CASKGGETQYF. The CDR3 DNA reads TGCGCCAGCAAGGGTGGAGAGACCCAGTACTTC.

The rearrangement uses TRBV7-9 and TRBJ1-6; 9 positions match TRBD1. This CDR3 spans 14 amino acids. Trimming cost V 3 bases and J 10 bases; bases outside gene matches: 4. CDR1 is SEHNR and CDR2 is FQNEAQ in the germline V gene (reference sequence). In nucleotides, the CDR3 is TGTGCCAGCAGCTTTGGGACAGGGAACTCACCCCTCCACTTT. This encodes CASSFGTGNSPLHF.

This clone was observed once. The chain has TRBV11-2 and TRBJ2-2, with TRBD1 identical over 8 bases. CDR1 is SGHAT, CDR2 FQNNGV, per germline. This CDR3 spans 17 amino acids. Losses at the gene ends were 1 base for V and 1 base for J; bases not matched to a gene: 5. The CDR3 DNA reads TGTGCCAGCAGCTTAGTAGCAGGGGGCAGGAACACCGGGGAGCTGTTTTTT. Its translation is CASSLVAGGRNTGELFF.

This clone was seen a single time. The rearrangement links TRBV11-2 to TRBJ2-1; D is ambiguous. The CDR3 has 14 amino acids. Germline V gene data show CDR1 as SGHAT and CDR2 as FQNNGV. Trimming removed 0 bases from V and 4 bases from J, with 7 bases in between. The CDR3 sequence: CASSLDRRYNEQFF. The CDR3 coding sequence is TGTGCCAGCAGCTTAGATCGGCGGTACAATGAGCAGTTCTTC.

The gene calls are TRBV5-1 and TRBJ1-1; TRBD1 might be the D (6 bases). This CDR3 is 13 amino acids long. The germline V gene encodes CDR1 SGHRS and CDR2 YFSETQ. V lost 2 bases and J 5 bases, leaving 10 bases between the germline ends. CDR3 sequence: CASSFTGKTEAFF. The CDR3 DNA reads TGCGCCAGCAGCTTTACAGGGAAGACTGAAGCTTTCTTT. Using reference TRBV5-1 and TRBJ1-1 for the parts outside the CDR3, the full variable domain is KAGVTQTPRYLIKTRGQQVTLSCSPISGHRSVSWYQQTPGQGLQFLFEYFSETQRNKGNFPGRFSGRQFSNSRSEMNVSTLELGDSALYLCASSFTGKTEAFFGQGTRLTVV.

The gene calls are TRBV6-5 and TRBJ1-1, with TRBD1 matching 9 bases. Germline CDR1 reads MNHEY; CDR2 reads SVGAGI. This CDR3 has 15 residues. V shed 6 bases, J shed 1 base, and the junction held 6 bases outside the gene matches. The CDR3 DNA reads as TGTGCCAGCAGAAAGACAGGGGGTGGGAACACTGAAGCTTTCTTT. Translation: CASRKTGGGNTEAFF.

The chain links TRBV4-1 to TRBJ1-2; no clear D gene. CDR1 and CDR2 (germline): MGHRA, YSYEKL. Trimming cost V 4 bases and J 7 bases, with 13 bases left between them. The CDR3 runs to 13 residues. Here the CDR3 reads CASSPGLVSGYTF. The DNA for the CDR3 is TGCGCCAGCAGCCCCGGCCTGGTCAGTGGCTACACCTTC.

J is TRBJ1-2 and V is TRBV9; D unresolved. Germline assignment: CDR1 SGDLS and CDR2 YYNGEE. The V end was cut by 0 bases, the J end by 4 bases, with 13 bases between. This CDR3 has 15 residues. The CDR3 reads CASSVAKNLSYGYTF. CDR3 sequence (DNA): TGTGCCAGCAGCGTAGCCAAGAATTTGTCCTATGGCTACACCTTC.

This clone was seen repeatedly, ten times or more. This chain connects TRBV4-3 to TRBJ2-1; 10 bases map to TRBD2. Losses at the gene ends were 0 bases for V and 2 bases for J; bases not matched to a gene: 10. Germline V CDR1 and CDR2: LGHNA, YSLEER. The CDR3 is made up of 19 amino acids. The CDR3 bases are TGCGCCAGCAGCCAAGAGATCGGGTCTAGCGGGGGCGCCTACAATGAGCAGTTCTTC. Translated: CASSQEIGSSGGAYNEQFF.

This chain connects TRBV27 to TRBJ1-5; possible D gene TRBD1, 5 bases. This CDR3 is 14 amino acids long. The germline V gene has CDR1 MNHEY and CDR2 SMNVEV (reference sequence). The V end lost 3 bases, the J end lost 6 bases, and 12 bases lay between the germline ends. The CDR3: CASSFLGGSQPQHF. The DNA for the CDR3 is TGTGCCAGCAGTTTCCTGGGGGGAAGTCAGCCCCAGCATTTT.